This section outlines one TCR beta chain sequence together with its context. Antigen: not known. Method: immunoSEQ multiplex PCR; TCRdb's copy keeps in-frame clones and lacks some. The sample yields about 160,000 clones, roughly 93% seen once. This sample stems from a study of T cell responses to AZD1222 COVID-19 vaccine. Study-wide context: Combined were second doses at about 4 or about 12 weeks.

Whole-study findings and limits: The span of vaccine-associated CD4 TCRs extended across spike, with dominance at 160-218 and 743-854. Donors skewed white British and female; clonal diversity was possibly underestimated. Spike-specific TCR breadth and depth grew following two AZD1222 doses.

V shed 2 bases, J shed 3 bases, and the junction held 11 bases outside the gene matches. Germline V CDR1 and CDR2: SGHAT, FQNNGV. The CDR3 is made up of 18 amino acids. This sequence joins TRBV11-2 and TRBJ1-1; 11 bases map to TRBD1. This TCR was sampled from an adult in good health. The starting material was peripheral blood, obtained on day 0 of AZD1222 vaccination. CDR3: CASSLFPRTGGYHTEAFF. The CDR3, as DNA: TGTGCCAGCAGCTTATTTCCCCGGACAGGGGGCTACCACACTGAAGCTTTCTTT.